Detailed here is one T cell receptor beta chain. The antigen is not known. The V and J ends lost 3 bases and 2 bases respectively, with 11 bases between them. Germline V gene lookup returns CDR1 SGDLS and CDR2 YYNGEE. This CDR3 is built from 14 residues. During the collection period, no donor immune events like infections were recorded. Data came from immunoSEQ multiplex PCR; TCRdb stores just in-frame clones and leaves some out. The sample lists 90,000 to 120,000 clones; roughly 89% were seen once. This entry belongs to a study of identifying expanded T cells in peripheral blood. Study-wide points: Clone count variance between approximately two-week samples rose with total template count. Technical replicates showed around 1.3 changed clones; two weeks approximately 16; four weeks 19.

This sequence joins TRBV9 and TRBJ1-1; D may be TRBD1 (6 bases). The sequencing input was blood. This clonotype was sampled from a person aged 18 to 75 in good health. CDR3 bases: TGTGCCAGCAGCGGGGAACAGGGAAACACTGAAGCTTTCTTT. Protein: CASSGEQGNTEAFF.